A selection of T cell receptor beta chains follows, all from one sample in a study of radiation and T cells in renal cell carcinoma. Sequencing was performed with immunoSEQ multiplex PCR; in TCRdb, only in-frame clones are kept and a portion is missing. The table shows roughly 120,000 clones, with 82% occurring only once. The specimen was blood, collected from a patient whose treatment included radiotherapy and nephrectomy. The receptors were gathered from an older woman with renal cell carcinoma. CDR3s include the opening cysteine and the closing phenylalanine or tryptophan. The D gene is left open where the match is weak. Where a row states a size, it is once, few, many or the class of an expanded clone; other rows omit it.

j_call,d_call,clone_size,v_call,cdr3_aa,cdr3_nt
TRBJ2-1,TRBD2,few,TRBV27,CASTLAGGPKAYNEQFF,TGTGCCAGCACATTAGCGGGAGGGCCTAAGGCCTACAATGAGCAGTTCTTC
TRBJ2-3,.,.,TRBV7-3,CASSSGSSDTQYF,TGTGCCAGCAGCTCAGGGAGTTCGGATACGCAGTATTTT
TRBJ2-1,.,.,TRBV5-1,CASSLVPGYEQFF,TGCGCCAGCAGCCTTGTCCCAGGGTATGAGCAGTTCTTC
TRBJ2-1,TRBD1,.,TRBV5-8,CASSPGTGKSSYNEQFF,TGTGCCAGCAGCCCCGGGACAGGGAAAAGCTCCTACAATGAGCAGTTCTTC
TRBJ1-2,.,.,TRBV6-5,CASRSGPNYGYTF,TGTGCCAGCAGATCCGGACCCAACTATGGCTACACCTTC
TRBJ2-4,TRBD1,.,TRBV6-6,CASSGTGGNIQYF,TGTGCCAGCAGCGGGACAGGGGGGAACATTCAGTACTTC
TRBJ1-1,.,.,TRBV5-4,CASSLERTEAFF,TGTGCCAGCAGCTTGGAGCGGACTGAAGCTTTCTTT
TRBJ2-2,TRBD1,.,TRBV23-1,CASSQWGQVANTGELFF,TGCGCCAGCAGTCAATGGGGACAGGTCGCGAACACCGGGGAGCTGTTTTTT
TRBJ2-1,.,once,TRBV4-3,CASSQDEWTYKIYNEQFF,TGCGCCAGCAGCCAAGACGAATGGACTTACAAAATCTACAATGAGCAGTTCTTC
TRBJ2-3,.,.,TRBV18,CASSPSRGTGADTQYF,TGTGCCAGCTCACCTTCCAGAGGGACTGGGGCAGATACGCAGTATTTT
TRBJ2-2,TRBD2,.,TRBV10-2,CASSATSGRTGELFF,TGCGCCAGCAGTGCCACTAGCGGGAGGACCGGGGAGCTGTTTTTT
TRBJ2-2,.,.,TRBV6-1,CASSVDYTGELFF,TGTGCCAGCAGTGTTGACTACACCGGGGAGCTGTTTTTT
TRBJ1-1,TRBD1,once,TRBV28,CASSSAGGVNTEAFF,TGTGCCAGCAGTTCGGCAGGGGGGGTGAACACTGAAGCTTTCTTT
TRBJ1-5,.,.,TRBV10-3,CAIRSDGSNQPQHF,TGTGCCATCAGGAGTGACGGTAGCAATCAGCCCCAGCATTTT
TRBJ2-5,.,.,TRBV6-4,CASSDSKPFQETQYF,TGTGCCAGCAGTGACTCGAAACCGTTCCAAGAGACCCAGTACTTC
TRBJ1-4,.,.,TRBV30,CAWSPSRKANEKLFF,TGTGCCTGGAGCCCCTCCCGGAAAGCTAATGAAAAACTGTTTTTT
TRBJ1-2,.,many,TRBV7-6,CASSQIGTDGYGYTF,TGTGCCAGCAGCCAGATTGGGACCGATGGGTATGGCTACACCTTC
TRBJ2-1,.,.,TRBV20-1,CSAPRYNEQFF,TGCAGTGCTCCACGGTACAATGAGCAGTTCTTC
TRBJ1-2,.,once,TRBV6-5,CASSYLGPGGYTF,TGTGCCAGCAGTTACCTGGGCCCTGGGGGCTACACCTTC
TRBJ2-5,.,.,TRBV18,CASSPLLQETQYF,TGTGCCAGCTCACCACTTCTGCAAGAGACCCAGTACTTC
TRBJ2-3,.,.,TRBV7-9,CASSLTADTQYF,TGTGCCAGCAGCTTAACTGCGGATACGCAGTATTTT
TRBJ2-1,.,.,TRBV19,CASTISGYSYNEQFF,TGTGCCAGTACCATAAGCGGATACTCCTACAATGAGCAGTTCTTC
TRBJ1-4,.,.,TRBV9,CASSARGEENEKLFF,TGTGCCAGCAGCGCCCGAGGGGAAGAAAATGAAAAACTGTTTTTT
TRBJ2-1,TRBD2,.,TRBV27,CASSFLLAGGLGYNEQFF,TGTGCCAGCAGTTTTCTTCTAGCGGGAGGGCTCGGATACAATGAGCAGTTCTTC
TRBJ1-6,.,.,TRBV6-5,CASSREGGNSPLHF,TGTGCCAGCAGTCGAGAGGGGGGGAATTCACCCCTCCACTTT
TRBJ2-7,TRBD2,.,TRBV5-1,CASTTGGFSSYEQYF,TGCGCCAGCACCACCGGGGGGTTCAGCTCCTACGAGCAGTACTTC
TRBJ1-2,.,.,TRBV6-6,CASSSYVDLVEDGYTF,TGTGCCAGCAGTTCATATGTGGACCTTGTCGAGGATGGCTACACCTTC
TRBJ1-5,.,once,TRBV19,CASSILLGGGNQPQHF,TGTGCCAGTAGTATTCTCTTGGGAGGGGGTAATCAGCCCCAGCATTTT
TRBJ2-1,.,.,TRBV7-9,CASGGGSLMTDEQFF,TGTGCCAGCGGTGGGGGTAGCCTAATGACAGATGAGCAGTTCTTC
TRBJ1-2,TRBD1,.,TRBV10-3,CAISGQDYGYTF,TGTGCCATCAGCGGACAGGATTATGGCTACACCTTC
TRBJ1-1,.,.,TRBV9,CASSLRGTTEAFF,TGTGCCAGCAGCTTACGGGGGACCACTGAAGCTTTCTTT
TRBJ2-1,TRBD2,.,TRBV6-6,CASSYSYGGEYEQFF,TGTGCCAGCAGTTACTCCTACGGGGGGGAATATGAGCAGTTCTTC
TRBJ2-3,TRBD2,.,TRBV30,CACMGLGVMNTQYF,TGTGCCTGTATGGGACTAGGAGTAATGAATACGCAGTATTTT
TRBJ1-5,.,.,TRBV4-2,CASSQDGDSSSNQPQHF,TGTGCCAGCAGCCAAGATGGAGATAGTAGTAGCAATCAGCCCCAGCATTTT
TRBJ2-5,.,once,TRBV19,CASSMGLRGAETQYF,TGTGCCAGTAGTATGGGACTCCGGGGCGCAGAGACCCAGTACTTC
TRBJ2-1,.,.,TRBV9,CASSVRTEYQSYNEQFF,TGTGCCAGCAGCGTAAGAACCGAATACCAATCCTACAATGAGCAGTTCTTC
TRBJ2-2,.,.,TRBV19,CASSLWPNTGELFF,TGTGCCAGTAGTCTCTGGCCGAACACCGGGGAGCTGTTTTTT
TRBJ2-4,.,.,TRBV2,CASEASPGNIQYF,TGTGCCAGCGAGGCAAGTCCGGGGAACATTCAGTACTTC
TRBJ1-2,.,.,TRBV9,CASRETGRGYTF,TGTGCCAGCAGAGAGACAGGACGCGGCTACACCTTC
TRBJ2-3,.,.,TRBV6-5,CASSYSRGTDTQYF,TGTGCCAGCAGTTACTCACGGGGCACAGATACGCAGTATTTT
TRBJ1-5,.,few,TRBV5-8,CASREQPQHF,TGTGCCAGCAGGGAACAGCCCCAGCATTTT
TRBJ2-1,.,.,TRBV7-2,CASSSSGLASSYNEQFF,TGTGCCAGCAGCTCTTCGGGACTCGCGAGCTCCTACAATGAGCAGTTCTTC
TRBJ1-6,.,once,TRBV27,CATPQREESSYNSPLHF,TGTGCCACCCCTCAAAGGGAGGAAAGCTCCTATAATTCACCCCTCCACTTT
TRBJ1-2,.,.,TRBV11-2,CASSLVDPASTYGYTF,TGTGCCAGCAGCTTAGTCGACCCAGCAAGCACCTATGGCTACACCTTC
TRBJ2-7,.,.,TRBV10-3,CAISVQEAYEQYF,TGTGCCATCAGTGTTCAGGAGGCTTACGAGCAGTACTTC
TRBJ1-2,.,.,TRBV18,CASSPSGNYGYTF,TGTGCCAGCTCACCGTCCGGGAACTATGGCTACACCTTC
TRBJ1-6,.,.,TRBV27,CASRNRVRDSPLHF,TGTGCCAGCCGCAACAGGGTTCGGGATTCACCCCTCCACTTT
TRBJ1-2,.,.,TRBV9,CASSVGAGGYGYTF,TGTGCCAGCAGCGTAGGTGCAGGCGGCTATGGCTACACCTTC
TRBJ1-2,.,.,TRBV28,CASSSRSNYGYTF,TGTGCCAGCAGTTCGAGGAGTAACTATGGCTACACCTTC
TRBJ1-5,.,once,TRBV19,CASSRDYGNQPQHF,TGTGCCAGTAGTAGGGACTACGGCAATCAGCCCCAGCATTTT
TRBJ2-6,TRBD1,.,TRBV29-1,CSVAGTGGAGANVLTF,TGCAGCGTAGCCGGGACAGGGGGAGCTGGGGCCAACGTCCTGACTTTC
TRBJ2-1,.,once,TRBV15,CATSRDLSTRHNEQFF,TGTGCCACCAGCAGAGATTTATCAACCCGACACAATGAGCAGTTCTTC
TRBJ1-3,.,.,TRBV11-2,CASSWGLDSGNTIYF,TGTGCCAGCAGCTGGGGGCTCGACTCTGGAAACACCATATATTTT